Shown below are 27 T cell receptor beta chains from a single sample sequenced in a study of CD8+ T cells in alopecia areata. Investigators isolated RNA and reverse transcribed it into cDNA to act as the sequencing template. Assay: immunoSEQ multiplex PCR; the TCRdb copy retains only in-frame clones and omits some. The sample holds about 110,000 clones, and no clone turns up only once. Sample: lesional skin. All receptors come from a C3H/HeJ mouse with alopecia areata. The MHC haplotype of the strain is H2-k.

With regard to this clone: These gene names are mouse names. The read ends 4 residues early relative to the CDR3; the germline J gene fills the gap. The genes are TRBV13-3 and TRBJ2-2; TRBD2 might be the D (6 bases). V was trimmed by 6 bases and J by 0 bases, leaving 12 bases between them. Germline V lookup: CDR1 NNHDY, CDR2 SYVADS. The CDR3 has 15 amino acids. The part of the CDR3 DNA that was read is TGTGCCAGCACCTCTGGGGTGGCAAACACCGGG. Protein product: CASTSGVANTG. The whole CDR3 is CASTSGVANTGQLYF.

On this clone: The genes are named according to mouse. The read ends 4 residues shy of where the CDR3 ends; the end is completed using the germline J gene. The chain recombines TRBV13-3 with TRBJ2-3; tentative D call: TRBD1 (6 bases). Trimming pared 3 bases from V and 1 base from J, leaving 12 bases between. The CDR3 has 15 residues. From germline, CDR1 is NNHDY and CDR2 SYVADS. CDR3 sequence: CASSATGSGAETLYF. The CDR3 bases that were read are TGTGCCAGCAGTGCAACAGGGTCCGGTGCAGAA.

About this clone: TCRdb's protein does not match the DNA translation at residue 12; the protein provided is translated from the DNA. Gene names refer to mouse genes. The CDR3 end falls 3 residues outside the read, so it is completed with the germline J gene. The chain recombines TRBV19 with TRBJ1-3, with 8 bases lining up with TRBD1. In germline, CDR1 is FNHDT, CDR2 SITEND (reference sequence). This CDR3 has 15 amino acids. After removal of 1 base from V and 4 bases from J, the junction contained 4 bases not matched to a gene. CDR3 amino acids: CASSITGGTGNTLYF. CDR3 bases read: TGTGCCAGCAGTATAACAGGGGGTACCGGAAATACG.

This clone was seen a handful of times. Gene names denote mouse genes. The read ends 4 residues early relative to the CDR3; the germline J gene fills the gap. J is TRBJ2-1 and V is TRBV13-2; TRBD1 aligns across 7 bases. V lost 0 bases, J lost 4 bases, and 4 bases stayed unmatched. Germline-derived CDR1 and CDR2 are NNHNN and SYGAGS (reference sequence). CDR3 size: 15 residues. The CDR3 is CASGDVGQKYAEQFF. The sequenced part of the CDR3 DNA is TGTGCCAGCGGTGATGTGGGACAGAAATATGCT.

This clone was counted only a few times. Genes and germline come from the mouse. The DNA ends 4 residues before the CDR3 does, and the rest of the CDR3 is filled in from the germline J gene. The chain is built from TRBV1 and TRBJ2-2; 8 positions agree with TRBD2. The CDR3 length is 16 residues. The V segment lost 0 bases and the J segment 1 base; nucleotides outside the gene matches: 1. Germline-derived CDR1 and CDR2 are NSQYPW and LRSPGD (reference sequence). The part of the CDR3 DNA that was read is TGCACCTGCAGTGCAGAATGGGGGGGAAACACCGGG. Translation gives CTCSAEWGGNTG. The CDR3 as a whole reads CTCSAEWGGNTGQLYF.

Regarding this clone: The genes and germline here are from mouse. The CDR3 end lies 4 residues beyond the end of the read and is filled in from the germline J gene. This chain links TRBV19 with TRBJ2-1; tentative D call: TRBD2 (7 bases). V was cut by 7 bases and J by 5 bases, with 13 bases left in between. The CDR3 has 13 residues. Looked up from germline, CDR1 is FNHDT and CDR2 is SITEND (reference sequence). The part of the CDR3 DNA that was read is TGTGCCAGCTCCCCGGGGGGCGATGCT. Translation gives CASSPGGDA. The whole CDR3 is CASSPGGDAEQFF.

A remark on this clone: The listed genes are named as in mouse. The CDR3 is cut off 4 residues early in the read; its end comes from the germline J gene. The chain carries TRBV13-3 and TRBJ2-5, with 8 bases fitting TRBD1. Looked up from germline, CDR1 is NNHDY and CDR2 is SYVADS. Trimming took 5 bases from V and 1 from J; bases not matched to a gene: 3. This CDR3 comprises 14 residues. CDR3 residues: CASRAGQDQDTQYF. The CDR3 DNA, read in part, is TGTGCCAGCAGGGCGGGACAGGACCAAGAC.

About this clone: Gene labels here are mouse ones. The read comes to an end 4 residues before the CDR3 does, leaving the germline J gene to fill in the end. This chain uses TRBV17 with TRBJ2-7, with D unresolved. This CDR3 has 12 residues. Germline CDR1 is MNHDT and CDR2 is YYDKIL. The sequenced part of the CDR3 DNA is TGTGCTAGCAGTTTCCCTAATTAT. Its protein is CASSFPNY. The full CDR3 protein reads CASSFPNYEQYF.

This clone showed up just a few times. Gene labels here are mouse ones. The read stops 4 residues short of the end of the CDR3; the missing end is completed from the germline J gene. The chain is built from TRBV1 and TRBJ2-4; D gene ambiguous. The CDR3 is made up of 15 amino acids. Trimming stripped 0 bases from V and 2 bases from J, with 9 bases between. CDR1 and CDR2 from the germline V gene are NSQYPW and LRSPGD (reference sequence). The CDR3 is CTCSADYGFQNTLYF. Incomplete CDR3 DNA: TGCACCTGCAGTGCAGATTATGGGTTTCAAAAC.

This clone was seen only a few times. Gene names and germline match the mouse. The read terminates 4 residues ahead of where the CDR3 ends, so the germline J gene completes it. The chain carries TRBV13-3 and TRBJ1-2; 11 bases map to TRBD1. Germline CDR1 and CDR2: NNHDY and SYVADS. The V and J ends lost 0 bases and 4 bases, in that order; junction bases with no gene match: 5. The CDR3 sequence is 16 residues long. The sequenced CDR3 bases are TGTGCCAGCAGTGATGAGGACAGGGGGCACGGCTCC. Encoded protein: CASSDEDRGHGS. The entire CDR3 protein is CASSDEDRGHGSDYTF.

A note on this clone: The genes and germline here are from mouse. The read gets to within 4 residues of the CDR3 end, and the germline J gene fills in the rest. This chain joins TRBV13-1 and TRBJ1-1; D unclear. From germline, CDR1 is NSHNY and CDR2 SYGAGN. Trimming left V 2 bases short and J 4 bases short, with 9 bases between. The CDR3 contains 13 residues. This chain's CDR3 is CASSDALGTEVFF. The DNA read from the CDR3 is TGTGCCAGCAGTGACGCCCTGGGCACA.

This clone was counted between two and nine times. Genes and germline come from the mouse. The missing CDR3 end, 4 residues past where the read stops, is filled in from the germline J gene. V is TRBV1 and J is TRBJ2-7, with 11 bases fitting TRBD2. CDR3 length: 15 amino acids. The germline CDR1 and CDR2 sequences are NSQYPW and LRSPGD (reference sequence). V lost 3 bases and J lost 3; bases outside the gene matches: 4. The CDR3 region is CTCSARLGGFYEQYF. The part of the CDR3 DNA that was read is TGCACCTGCAGTGCTCGACTGGGGGGGTTCTAT.

This clone showed up just a few times. Any gene name here is a mouse gene name. The read comes to an end 4 residues before the CDR3 does, leaving the germline J gene to fill in the end. The chain uses TRBV19 and TRBJ2-1, with 12 bases lining up with TRBD1. The length of the CDR3 is 17 residues. The V gene end was trimmed by 4 bases and the J gene end by 5 bases; junction bases not matched to a gene: 10. Germline V gene lookup returns CDR1 FNHDT and CDR2 SITEND (reference sequence). The CDR3 loop is CASSYGTGGAKDAEQFF. The CDR3 DNA, read in part, is TGTGCCAGCAGTTATGGGACAGGGGGCGCGAAGGATGCT.

Note on this clone: All gene names here are mouse names. The sequenced fragment ends 4 residues before the CDR3 boundary, so the rest is inferred from the germline J gene. The chain carries TRBV1 and TRBJ1-2, with D perhaps TRBD1 (5 bases). With 6 bases removed from V and 0 bases from J, the gap between germline ends came to 11 bases. The CDR3 extends over 14 amino acids. Germline V gene data show CDR1 as NSQYPW and CDR2 as LRSPGD (reference sequence). This CDR3 is CTCSEDNANSDYTF. The CDR3 bases that were read are TGCACCTGCAGCGAGGACAATGCAAACTCC.

This clone was detected only a few times. The gene names here belong to mouse. The CDR3 here is CASRPLRQGRNYAEQFF. CDR3 DNA (partial): TGTGCCAGCAGACCCCTCCGACAGGGACGGAACTATGCT. The gene calls are TRBV19 and TRBJ2-1; 7 positions agree with TRBD1. The read terminates 4 residues ahead of where the CDR3 ends, so the germline J gene completes it. From germline, CDR1 is FNHDT and CDR2 SITEND (reference sequence). The ends lost 5 bases at V and 1 base at J; junction bases unmatched: 12. The CDR3 loop spans 17 amino acids.

To note about this clone: The listed genes are named as in mouse. The sequenced fragment ends 4 residues before the CDR3 boundary, so the rest is inferred from the germline J gene. V is TRBV13-3 and J is TRBJ2-5, with TRBD2 matching over 14 bases. The CDR3 consists of 17 residues. Germline-derived CDR1 and CDR2 are NNHDY and SYVADS. The DNA read from the CDR3 is TGTGCCAGCAGTCAAAGGGACTGGGGGGGCGCGGAGGAC. This sequence encodes CASSQRDWGGAED. The whole CDR3 protein reads CASSQRDWGGAEDTQYF.

This clone showed up just a few times. Gene and germline names: mouse. The CDR3 goes on 4 residues after the read ends, and that part is filled in from the germline J gene. V usage is TRBV13-1 and J usage is TRBJ2-1; TRBD1 matches at 12 bases. Germline-derived CDR1 and CDR2 are NSHNY and SYGAGN. The CDR3 sequence is 14 residues long. The sequenced part of the CDR3 DNA is TGTGCCAGCAGAGGGACAGGGGGCACGGCT. Encoded protein: CASRGTGGTA. The full CDR3 protein reads CASRGTGGTAEQFF.

This clone was counted only a few times. The gene symbols are mouse symbols. The CDR3 extends 4 residues past the end of the read, so its final part is completed from the germline J gene. This chain uses TRBV13-3 with TRBJ2-1, with 14 positions matching TRBD2. The CDR3 covers 17 residues. CDR1 and CDR2 (germline): NNHDY, SYVADS. The CDR3 DNA, read in part, is TGTGCCAGCAGTTCCGGGACTGGGGGGGCGCAGAGGGCT. The encoded protein is CASSSGTGGAQRA. The entire CDR3 protein is CASSSGTGGAQRAEQFF.

This clone appeared a few times. Mouse gene names and germline throughout. The read ends 4 residues early relative to the CDR3; the germline J gene fills the gap. The gene calls are TRBV13-3 and TRBJ2-1; 7 bases agree with TRBD1. This CDR3 is 13 amino acids long. CDR1 NNHDY and CDR2 SYVADS come from the germline V gene. Here the CDR3 reads CASRNRGEAEQFF. The sequenced part of the CDR3 DNA is TGTGCCAGCAGAAACAGGGGTGAGGCT.

Regarding this clone: The germline and genes are mouse ones. The sequenced fragment ends 4 residues before the CDR3 boundary, so the rest is inferred from the germline J gene. The chain has TRBV13-3 and TRBJ2-4, with 14 bases identical to TRBD2. From germline, CDR1 is NNHDY and CDR2 SYVADS. The CDR3 is 16 residues long. V shed 3 bases, J shed 3 bases, and the junction held 3 bases outside the gene matches. The covered CDR3 bases are TGTGCCAGCAGTGCCGGGACTGGGGGGGCCCAAAAC. Amino acid sequence: CASSAGTGGAQN. The CDR3 in full is CASSAGTGGAQNTLYF.

About this clone: Any gene name here is a mouse gene name. The CDR3 end falls 4 residues outside the read, so it is completed with the germline J gene. The J gene is TRBJ1-4, the V gene TRBV13-1; D ambiguous. Germline V CDR1 and CDR2: NSHNY, SYGAGN. Between the trimmed V and J ends, which lost 4 bases and 0 bases, there was a span of 4 bases. The CDR3 has 13 amino acids. This chain's CDR3 is CASSPFSNERLFF. Incomplete CDR3 DNA: TGTGCCAGCAGTCCATTTTCCAACGAA. The entire variable domain, with the rest obtained from reference TRBV13-1 and TRBJ1-4, is as follows: EAAVTQSPRNKVTVTGGNVTLSCRQTNSHNYMYWYRQDTGHGLRLIHYSYGAGNLRIGDVPDGYKATRTTQEDFFLLLELASPSQTSLYFCASSPFSNERLFFGHGTKLSVL.

With regard to this clone: The genes are named according to mouse. The read ends 4 residues early relative to the CDR3; the germline J gene fills the gap. V and J are TRBV1 and TRBJ2-3; TRBD2 agrees at 11 bases. The CDR3 is 14 amino acids. J lost 0 bases, V lost 11 bases, and 4 bases had no gene match. Germline V CDR1 and CDR2: NSQYPW, LRSPGD (reference sequence). The CDR3 here is CTGRTGGSAETLYF. CDR3 bases read: TGCACCGGGAGGACTGGGGGGAGTGCAGAA.

This clone was counted a few times. Genes here carry mouse names. The read ends 4 residues shy of where the CDR3 ends; the end is completed using the germline J gene. The chain recombines TRBV1 with TRBJ1-4; 8 nucleotides match TRBD1. This CDR3 has 17 residues. V shed 3 bases, J shed 6 bases, and the junction held 12 bases outside the gene matches. Looked up from germline, CDR1 is NSQYPW and CDR2 is LRSPGD (reference sequence). CDR3: CTCSAGTGGKRHERLFF. The part of the CDR3 DNA that was read is TGCACCTGCAGTGCGGGTACAGGGGGAAAGAGGCACGAA.

On this clone: Any gene name here is a mouse gene name. The read gets to within 4 residues of the CDR3 end, and the germline J gene fills in the rest. The chain is built from TRBV13-1 and TRBJ2-1; 10 nucleotides align to TRBD2. Germline CDR1 is NSHNY and CDR2 is SYGAGN. The CDR3 extends over 16 amino acids. With V trimmed by 3 bases and J by 2 bases, 5 bases remained unmatched. The CDR3 loop is CASSARTGGDYAEQFF. Partial CDR3 DNA: TGTGCCAGCAGTGCCCGGACTGGGGGAGACTATGCT.

Points on this clone: Gene names are mouse gene names. Read sequence stops 4 residues before the CDR3 end, and the germline J gene provides the missing end. The chain recombines TRBV19 with TRBJ2-1; possibly TRBD2 for D (7 bases). The CDR3 is 16 amino acids. V lost 1 base and J lost 0, with 11 bases in between. CDR1 and CDR2 (germline): FNHDT, SITEND (reference sequence). CDR3 in amino acids: CASSISGGTNYAEQFF. The sequenced CDR3 bases are TGTGCCAGCAGTATATCTGGGGGCACTAACTATGCT.

This clone was recorded at least ten times. Gene names denote mouse genes. The CDR3 goes on 4 residues after the read ends, and that part is filled in from the germline J gene. The chain links TRBV13-3 to TRBJ1-1, with 11 bases aligning to TRBD1. Germline CDR1 reads NNHDY; CDR2 reads SYVADS. This CDR3 has 13 residues. Partial CDR3 DNA: TGTGCCAGCACCTCCGGGACAGGGGGA. Its protein product is CASTSGTGG. The complete CDR3 reads CASTSGTGGEVFF.

This clone has just a few counts. Gene names refer to mouse genes. The read ends 4 residues early relative to the CDR3; the germline J gene fills the gap. This chain connects TRBV13-3 to TRBJ2-4; 7 bases agree with TRBD1. After removal of 5 bases from V and 2 bases from J, the junction contained 5 bases not matched to a gene. CDR3 length: 14 residues. Germline CDR1 and CDR2: NNHDY and SYVADS. The CDR3 bases that were read are TGTGCCAGCAGCCTCCAGGGGGTTCAAAAC. Its protein product is CASSLQGVQN. The full CDR3 reads CASSLQGVQNTLYF.